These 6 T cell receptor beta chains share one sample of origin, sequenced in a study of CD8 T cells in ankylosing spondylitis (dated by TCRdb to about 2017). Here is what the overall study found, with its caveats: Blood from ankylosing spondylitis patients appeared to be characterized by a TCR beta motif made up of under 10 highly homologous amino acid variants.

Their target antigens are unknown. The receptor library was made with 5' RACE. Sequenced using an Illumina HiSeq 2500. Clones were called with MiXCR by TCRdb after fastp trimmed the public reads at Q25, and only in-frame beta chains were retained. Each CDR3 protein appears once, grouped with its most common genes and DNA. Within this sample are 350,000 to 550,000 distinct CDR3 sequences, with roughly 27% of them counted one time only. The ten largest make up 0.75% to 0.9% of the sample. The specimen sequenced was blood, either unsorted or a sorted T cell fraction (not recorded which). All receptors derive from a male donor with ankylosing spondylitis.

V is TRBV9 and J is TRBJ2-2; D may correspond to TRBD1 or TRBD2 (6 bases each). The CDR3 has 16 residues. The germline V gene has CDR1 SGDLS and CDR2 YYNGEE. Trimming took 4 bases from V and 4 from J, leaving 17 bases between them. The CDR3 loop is CASSPLSGGGTGELFF. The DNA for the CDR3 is TGTGCCAGCAGCCCCCTGAGCGGAGGGGGCACCGGGGAGCTGTTTTTT.

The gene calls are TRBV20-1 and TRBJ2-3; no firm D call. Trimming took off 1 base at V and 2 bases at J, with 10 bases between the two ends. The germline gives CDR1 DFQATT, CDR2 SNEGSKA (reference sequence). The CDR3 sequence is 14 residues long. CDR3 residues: CSARGAVSTDTQYF. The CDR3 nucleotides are TGCAGTGCTAGAGGGGCAGTTTCCACAGATACGCAGTATTTT.

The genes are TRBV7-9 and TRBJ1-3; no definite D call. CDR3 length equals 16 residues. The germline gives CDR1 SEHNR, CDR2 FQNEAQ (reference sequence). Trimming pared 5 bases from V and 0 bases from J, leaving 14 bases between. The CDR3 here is CASSPLGSSSGNTIYF. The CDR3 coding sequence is TGTGCCAGCAGCCCACTGGGCAGCTCCTCTGGAAACACCATATATTTT.

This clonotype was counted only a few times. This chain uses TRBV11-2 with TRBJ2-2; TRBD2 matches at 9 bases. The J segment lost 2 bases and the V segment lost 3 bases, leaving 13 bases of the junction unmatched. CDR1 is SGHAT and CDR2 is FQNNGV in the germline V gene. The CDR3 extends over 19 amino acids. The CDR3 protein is CASSFRLGLAGSNTGELFF. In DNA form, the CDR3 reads TGTGCCAGCAGCTTCCGATTAGGCCTAGCGGGATCTAACACCGGGGAGCTGTTTTTT.

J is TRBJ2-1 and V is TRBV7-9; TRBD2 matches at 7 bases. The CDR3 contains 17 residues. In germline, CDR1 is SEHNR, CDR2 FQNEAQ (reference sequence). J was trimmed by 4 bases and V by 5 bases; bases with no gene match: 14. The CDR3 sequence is CASSGEGYLEMYNEQFF. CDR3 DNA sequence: TGTGCCAGCAGCGGGGAGGGTTACCTCGAGATGTACAATGAGCAGTTCTTC.

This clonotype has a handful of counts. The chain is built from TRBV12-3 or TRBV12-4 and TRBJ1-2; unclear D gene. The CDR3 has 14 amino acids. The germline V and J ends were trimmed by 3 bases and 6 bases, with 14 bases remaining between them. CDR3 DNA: TGTGCCAGCAGTTTTCGGATCAGAGAGCATGGCTACACCTTC. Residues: CASSFRIREHGYTF.